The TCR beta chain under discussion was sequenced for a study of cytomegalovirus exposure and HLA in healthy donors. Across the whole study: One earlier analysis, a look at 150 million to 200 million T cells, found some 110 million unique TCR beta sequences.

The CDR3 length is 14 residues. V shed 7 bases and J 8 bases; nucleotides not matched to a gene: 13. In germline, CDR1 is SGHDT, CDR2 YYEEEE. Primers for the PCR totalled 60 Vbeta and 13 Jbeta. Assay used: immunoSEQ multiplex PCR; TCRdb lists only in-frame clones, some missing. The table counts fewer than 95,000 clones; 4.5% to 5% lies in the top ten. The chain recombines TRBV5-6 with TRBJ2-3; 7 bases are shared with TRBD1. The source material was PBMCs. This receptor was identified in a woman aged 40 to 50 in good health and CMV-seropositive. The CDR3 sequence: CASDRDSGLGTQYF. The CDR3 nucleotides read TGTGCCAGCGACCGGGACAGTGGCCTTGGTACGCAGTATTTT.